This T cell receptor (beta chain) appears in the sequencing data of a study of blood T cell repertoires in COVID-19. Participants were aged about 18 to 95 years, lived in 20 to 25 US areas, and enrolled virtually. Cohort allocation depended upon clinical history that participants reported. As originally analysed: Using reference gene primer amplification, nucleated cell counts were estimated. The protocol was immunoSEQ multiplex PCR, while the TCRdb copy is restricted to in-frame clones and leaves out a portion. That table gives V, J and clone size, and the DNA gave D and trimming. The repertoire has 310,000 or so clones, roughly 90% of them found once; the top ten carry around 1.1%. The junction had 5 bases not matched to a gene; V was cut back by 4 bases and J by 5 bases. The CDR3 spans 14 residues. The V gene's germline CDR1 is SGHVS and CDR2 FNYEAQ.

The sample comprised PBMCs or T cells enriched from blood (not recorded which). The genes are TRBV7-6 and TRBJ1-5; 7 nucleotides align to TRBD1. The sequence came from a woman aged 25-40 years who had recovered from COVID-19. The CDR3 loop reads CASSSADRDQPQHF. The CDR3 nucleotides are TGTGCCAGCAGCTCCGCAGACAGGGATCAGCCCCAGCATTTT.